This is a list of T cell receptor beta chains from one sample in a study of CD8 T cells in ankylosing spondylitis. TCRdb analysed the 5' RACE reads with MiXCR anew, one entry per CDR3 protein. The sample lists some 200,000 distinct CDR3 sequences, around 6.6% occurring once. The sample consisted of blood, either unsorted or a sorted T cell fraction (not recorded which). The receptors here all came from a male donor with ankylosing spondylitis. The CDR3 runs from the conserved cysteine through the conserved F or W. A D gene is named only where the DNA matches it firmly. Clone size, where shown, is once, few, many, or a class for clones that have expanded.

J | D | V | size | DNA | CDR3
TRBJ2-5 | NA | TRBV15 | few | TGTGCCACCAGCTCTCGCCGGGGGACAGCTGGGACCCAGTACTTC | CATSSRRGTAGTQYF
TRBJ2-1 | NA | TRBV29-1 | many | TGCAGCGTAGGCCCCCGGGACCCCGGGCAGTTCTTC | CSVGPRDPGQFF
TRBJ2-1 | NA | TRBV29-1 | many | TGCAGCTCTAAGGGGGGAGGGAGGCCATACAATGAGCAGTTCTTC | CSSKGGGRPYNEQFF
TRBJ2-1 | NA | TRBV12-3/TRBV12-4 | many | TGTGCCAGTTCTCTAGCACGAGAGCAGTTCTTC | CASSLAREQFF
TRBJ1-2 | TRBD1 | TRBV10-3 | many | TGTGCCATCAGTGAGAGGGCGGGACAGGGAAGCTATGGCTACACCTTC | CAISERAGQGSYGYTF
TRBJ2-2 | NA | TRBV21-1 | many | TGTGCCAGCAACCGGACCTTGACCGGGGAGCTGTTTTTT | CASNRTLTGELFF
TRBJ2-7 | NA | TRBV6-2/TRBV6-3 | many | TGTGCCAGCAGCCCCGAGGGGAAGCAGTACTTC | CASSPEGKQYF
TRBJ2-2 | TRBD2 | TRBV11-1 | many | TGTGCCAGCAGCTTTTCGCGGGGGGGCGCGAAGGATGGCACCGGGGAGCTGTTTTTT | CASSFSRGGAKDGTGELFF
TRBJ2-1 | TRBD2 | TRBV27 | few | TGTGCCAGCAGTTTAAGACTAGCGGGAGTTTCCTCCTACAATGAGCAGTTCTTC | CASSLRLAGVSSYNEQFF
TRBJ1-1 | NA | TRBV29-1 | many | TGCAGCGGGCAGGAGCTGAACACTGAAGCTTTCTTT | CSGQELNTEAFF
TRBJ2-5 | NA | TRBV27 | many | TGTGCCAGCAGTCCTTACGACCAAGAGACCCAGTACTTC | CASSPYDQETQYF
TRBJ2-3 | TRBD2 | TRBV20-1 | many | TGCAGTGCTAGAGTCCTAGGACTAGCGGGAGATGAAGATACGCAGTATTTT | CSARVLGLAGDEDTQYF
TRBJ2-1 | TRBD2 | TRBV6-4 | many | TGTGCCAGCAGTGACGGGACTAGCGGGGCCAATGAGCAGTTCTTC | CASSDGTSGANEQFF
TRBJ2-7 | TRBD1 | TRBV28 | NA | TGTGCCAGCAGTTTGACAGGGGGCGACGAGCAGTACTTC | CASSLTGGDEQYF
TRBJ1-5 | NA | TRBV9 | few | TGTGCCAGCAGCCTCCACGGTAGGGAAGGCCAGCCCCAGCATTTT | CASSLHGREGQPQHF
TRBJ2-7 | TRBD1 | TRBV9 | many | TGTGCCAGCAGCGTTTCGGACAGGGGGCTGTACGAGCAGTACTTC | CASSVSDRGLYEQYF
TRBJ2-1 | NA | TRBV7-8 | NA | TGTGCCAGCAGCTCCCAGGACGGAAAACAACACAATGAGCAGTTCTTC | CASSSQDGKQHNEQFF
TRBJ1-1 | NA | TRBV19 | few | TGTGCCAGTAGTACCCGACAGGCTGACACTGAAGCTTTCTTT | CASSTRQADTEAFF
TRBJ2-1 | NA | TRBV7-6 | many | TGTGCCAGCAGCTTAGTAACTGTGTCGGGGAGGAGGTACAATGAGCAGTTCTTC | CASSLVTVSGRRYNEQFF
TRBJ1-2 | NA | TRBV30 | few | TGTGCCTGGAGTGTAGGACGGGGTAACTATGGCTACACCTTC | CAWSVGRGNYGYTF
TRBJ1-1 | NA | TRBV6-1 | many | TGTGCCAGCCTATCGGGGGGGGGCGACCCACATAGGAACACTGAAGCTTTCTTT | CASLSGGGDPHRNTEAFF
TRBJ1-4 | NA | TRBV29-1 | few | TGCAGCGCCTTGGACGGCGATGAAAAACTGTTTTTT | CSALDGDEKLFF
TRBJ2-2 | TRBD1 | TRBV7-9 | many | TGTGCCAGCAGCTTCGGGACAGCCCGCGGGGAGCTGTTTTTT | CASSFGTARGELFF
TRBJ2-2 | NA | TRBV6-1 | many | TGTGCCAGCAGGGGGCCCTTATCTCCGCGCACCGGGGAGCTGTTTTTT | CASRGPLSPRTGELFF
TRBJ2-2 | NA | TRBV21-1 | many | TGTGCCAGCAGCAAAGCCGCACTTACCGGGGAGCTGTTTTTT | CASSKAALTGELFF
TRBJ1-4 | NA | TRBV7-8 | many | TGTGCCAGCAGCTCACTGTCCGCAACTAATGAAAAACTGTTTTTT | CASSSLSATNEKLFF
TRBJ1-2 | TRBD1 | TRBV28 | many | TGTGCCAGCACCAAGACAGGGGGCGACAGCTACACCTTC | CASTKTGGDSYTF
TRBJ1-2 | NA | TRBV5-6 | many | TGTGCCAGCAGCCGGGGATATGGGATCTATGGCTACACCTTC | CASSRGYGIYGYTF
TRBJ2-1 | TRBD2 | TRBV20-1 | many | TGCAGTGCTCCCTCCTGGACTAGCGGGAGCAATGAGCAGTTCTTC | CSAPSWTSGSNEQFF
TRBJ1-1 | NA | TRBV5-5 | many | TGTGCCAGCAGCTTTCCGGGAGGGACTGAAGCTTTCTTT | CASSFPGGTEAFF
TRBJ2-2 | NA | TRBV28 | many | TGTGCCAGCAGGCTCACACAGGGAAATACCGGGGAGCTGTTTTTT | CASRLTQGNTGELFF
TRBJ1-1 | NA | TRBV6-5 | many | TGTGCCAGCAGTTACTCGAGAGGATCTGAAGCTTTCTTT | CASSYSRGSEAFF
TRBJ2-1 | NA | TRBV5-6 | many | TGTGCCAGCAGCTCCTGGACGGGACAAAGCCTGGGCTACAATGAGCAGTTCTTC | CASSSWTGQSLGYNEQFF
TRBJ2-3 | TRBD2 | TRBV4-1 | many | TGCGCCAGCAGCTTAGCGGGGGGGCCCGCAGATACGCAGTATTTT | CASSLAGGPADTQYF
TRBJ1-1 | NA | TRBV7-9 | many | TGTGCCAGCAGCCTTCCCGGGGGAAACACTGAAGCTTTCTTT | CASSLPGGNTEAFF
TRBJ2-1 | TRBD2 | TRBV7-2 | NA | TGTGCCAGCAGCTCACGACTAGCGGGGGCCGACAATGAGCAGTTCTTC | CASSSRLAGADNEQFF
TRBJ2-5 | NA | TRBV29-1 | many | TGCAGCGTTGAAGATCAAAGGAATCCGATCCAAGAGACCCAGTACTTC | CSVEDQRNPIQETQYF
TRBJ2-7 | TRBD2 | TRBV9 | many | TGTGCCAGCAGCGTAGGGGAGGGAATAACCTACGAGCAGTACTTC | CASSVGEGITYEQYF
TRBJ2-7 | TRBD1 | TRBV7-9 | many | TGTGCCAGCAGCTCTTCTAGACAGGGCTACGAGCAGTACTTC | CASSSSRQGYEQYF
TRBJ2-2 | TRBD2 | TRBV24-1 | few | TGTGCCACCAGCTCCGGGACTAGCGGGAGGTCGGGGACCGGGGAGCTGTTTTTT | CATSSGTSGRSGTGELFF
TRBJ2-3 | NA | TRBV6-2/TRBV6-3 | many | TGTGCCAGCACCCTCTCGACCCTTCTTAGCACAGATACGCAGTATTTT | CASTLSTLLSTDTQYF
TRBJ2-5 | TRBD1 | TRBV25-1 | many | TGTGCCAGCAGTGGGGACAGCCAAGAGACCCAGTACTTC | CASSGDSQETQYF
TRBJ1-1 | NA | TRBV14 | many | TGTGCCAGCAGCCATACAACGAACACTGAAGCTTTCTTT | CASSHTTNTEAFF